The rows below give T cell receptor beta chains drawn from one sample of a study of blood T cell repertoires in COVID-19. Assay used: immunoSEQ multiplex PCR; TCRdb lists only in-frame clones, some missing. Of around 310,000 clones in the sample, roughly 91% were seen once. Sequencing input: PBMCs or T cells enriched from blood (not recorded which). The receptor set was obtained from a woman aged 25 to 39 who had recovered from COVID-19. CDR3s include the opening cysteine and the closing phenylalanine or tryptophan. The D gene is left open where the match is weak. Expanded clones get a size class; other rows say once, few or many, or leave the size out.

>.|TRBJ2-7|.|TRBV14
CASSQGTGPGYEQYF
TGTGCCAGCAGCCAAGGTACAGGGCCCGGCTACGAGCAGTACTTC
>.|TRBJ2-7|.|TRBV27
CASSGGVRTYEQYF
TGTGCCAGCAGTGGCGGCGTCAGAACCTACGAGCAGTACTTC
>.|TRBJ1-2|.|TRBV6-2/TRBV6-3
CASSYNQGYGYTF
TGTGCCAGCAGTTACAATCAGGGGTATGGCTACACCTTC
>.|TRBJ1-1|few|TRBV2
CASRQGGYTEAFF
TGTGCCAGCAGACAGGGTGGGTACACTGAAGCTTTCTTT
>.|TRBJ1-2|.|TRBV18
CASSPPRSPTAMEDGYTF
TGTGCCAGCTCACCACCTCGGTCGCCCACAGCGATGGAGGATGGCTACACCTTC
>.|TRBJ2-7|.|TRBV5-1
CASSLVNGPGYEQYF
TGCGCCAGCAGCTTGGTTAATGGGCCCGGTTACGAGCAGTACTTC
>.|TRBJ1-2|.|TRBV5-1
CASSPRDNNYGYTF
TGCGCCAGCAGCCCCCGGGACAATAACTATGGCTACACCTTC
>.|TRBJ1-1|.|TRBV19
CASSIAGKTQLNTEAFF
TGTGCCAGTAGTATAGCAGGGAAAACACAGCTTAACACTGAAGCTTTCTTT
>TRBD2|TRBJ2-1|.|TRBV5-1
CASSSGLALTYNEQFF
TGCGCCAGCAGTTCGGGACTAGCGTTGACCTACAATGAGCAGTTCTTC
>.|TRBJ2-1|.|TRBV7-5
CARKGGCGTHEQFF
TGTGCCAGAAAAGGAGGATGCGGAACCCATGAGCAGTTCTTC
>.|TRBJ2-6|.|TRBV11-2
CASSLSAQIPGANVLTF
TGTGCCAGCAGCTTATCCGCACAGATTCCTGGGGCCAACGTCCTGACTTTC
>TRBD1|TRBJ2-7|once|TRBV4-2
CASSQDRTGGYEQYF
TGTGCCAGCAGCCAAGATCGGACAGGGGGCTACGAGCAGTACTTC
>.|TRBJ1-5|.|TRBV27
CASSLRGQPQHF
TGTGCCAGCAGTTTACGGGGACAGCCCCAGCATTTT
>.|TRBJ2-5|.|TRBV7-6
CASNTGNQETQYF
TGTGCCAGCAATACAGGGAACCAAGAGACCCAGTACTTC
>TRBD1|TRBJ2-2|.|TRBV28
CASSRHDRDAGELFF
TGTGCCAGCAGTAGACATGACAGGGACGCCGGGGAGCTGTTTTTT
>TRBD2|TRBJ2-2|.|TRBV6-5
CASSNSGRTAGELFF
TGTGCCAGCAGTAATAGCGGGAGGACCGCCGGGGAGCTGTTTTTT
>.|TRBJ1-1|.|TRBV9
CASSGRQGTEAFF
TGTGCCAGCAGCGGACGACAAGGCACTGAAGCTTTCTTT
>.|TRBJ1-5|.|TRBV7-9
CASSLVYQPQHF
TGTGCCAGCAGCTTAGTCTATCAGCCCCAGCATTTT
>.|TRBJ1-2|.|TRBV28
CASSLWGSNYGYTF
TGTGCCAGCAGTTTATGGGGGAGCAACTATGGCTACACCTTC
>.|TRBJ1-5|.|TRBV6-5
CASSSTQQMLQPQHF
TGTGCCAGCAGTTCCACCCAACAGATGCTTCAGCCCCAGCATTTT
>TRBD1|TRBJ1-1|.|TRBV18
CASSPLTTGDTEAFF
TGTGCCAGCTCACCACTCACGACAGGGGACACTGAAGCTTTCTTT
>.|TRBJ1-1|.|TRBV5-4
CASSLDMNTEAFF
TGTGCCAGCAGCTTGGACATGAACACTGAAGCTTTCTTT
>.|TRBJ2-1|.|TRBV5-1
CASSPPEADNEQFF
TGCGCCAGCAGCCCACCTGAAGCCGACAATGAGCAGTTCTTC
>TRBD1|TRBJ1-3|.|TRBV28
CASSLRDRIISGNTIYF
TGTGCCAGCAGTTTGCGGGACAGGATAATCTCTGGAAACACCATATATTTT
>.|TRBJ2-2|.|TRBV6-5
CASSYGDWNTGELFF
TGTGCCAGCAGTTACGGGGACTGGAACACCGGGGAGCTGTTTTTT
>.|TRBJ2-1|.|TRBV11-3
CASSFQGNEQFF
TGTGCCAGCAGCTTTCAGGGGAATGAGCAGTTCTTC
>.|TRBJ1-4|.|TRBV18
CASSPMLGRSNEKLFF
TGTGCCAGCTCACCAATGCTGGGCAGATCGAATGAAAAACTGTTTTTT
>TRBD2|TRBJ2-7|.|TRBV5-1
CASSLTSGSSYEQYF
TGCGCCAGCAGCTTAACTAGCGGTTCCTCCTACGAGCAGTACTTC
>TRBD2|TRBJ2-3|.|TRBV5-1
CASSLSQREGTDTQYF
TGCGCCAGCAGCTTGTCCCAGCGGGAGGGCACAGATACGCAGTATTTT
>TRBD1|TRBJ2-7|.|TRBV18
CASSSRDRGFRGRYEQYF
TGTGCCAGCTCATCCCGGGACAGGGGGTTTCGTGGACGATACGAGCAGTACTTC
>.|TRBJ2-2|.|TRBV5-1
CASQMRENTGELFF
TGCGCCTCTCAGATGCGGGAAAACACCGGGGAGCTGTTTTTT
>TRBD1|TRBJ1-2|.|TRBV29-1
CSVGQGIGRGYTF
TGCAGCGTCGGACAGGGGATAGGAAGGGGCTACACCTTC
>TRBD1|TRBJ1-3|.|TRBV4-3
CASSQETGGYGNTIYF
TGCGCCAGCAGCCAAGAGACAGGGGGATATGGAAACACCATATATTTT
>TRBD2|TRBJ2-7|.|TRBV12-3/TRBV12-4
CASSPTSAYEQYF
TGTGCCAGCAGCCCGACTAGCGCCTACGAGCAGTACTTC
>TRBD2|TRBJ2-7|.|TRBV28
CASITSGTFSYEQYF
TGTGCCAGCATAACTAGCGGGACATTCTCCTACGAGCAGTACTTC
>.|TRBJ1-5|.|TRBV12-3/TRBV12-4
CASKAAFDQPQHF
TGTGCCAGCAAGGCGGCTTTCGATCAGCCCCAGCATTTT
>TRBD2|TRBJ2-1|.|TRBV5-6
CASSLGTSGYNEQFF
TGTGCCAGCAGCTTGGGGACTAGCGGATACAATGAGCAGTTCTTC
>TRBD1|TRBJ2-2|.|TRBV19
CASSTRQGANTGELFF
TGTGCCAGTAGTACAAGACAGGGGGCGAACACCGGGGAGCTGTTTTTT
>.|TRBJ2-7|.|TRBV28
CASTMAGDPYEQYF
TGTGCCAGCACCATGGCAGGGGACCCCTACGAGCAGTACTTC
>.|TRBJ1-5|.|TRBV12-3/TRBV12-4
CASSGVSNQPQHF
TGTGCCAGCAGCGGGGTGTCCAATCAGCCCCAGCATTTT
>TRBD1|TRBJ2-7|.|TRBV4-1
CASSPQRTGERYEQYF
TGCGCCAGCAGCCCCCAAAGGACAGGGGAAAGATACGAGCAGTACTTC
>TRBD1|TRBJ1-5|.|TRBV27
CASRSTGGFGNQPQHF
TGTGCCAGCAGATCGACAGGGGGCTTCGGCAATCAGCCCCAGCATTTT
>.|TRBJ1-1|.|TRBV7-8
CASSLESGRMNTEAFF
TGTGCCAGCAGCTTAGAAAGCGGACGAATGAACACTGAAGCTTTCTTT
>.|TRBJ2-7|.|TRBV5-4
CASSQDGGGREQYF
TGTGCCAGCAGCCAGGACGGAGGCGGGCGCGAGCAGTACTTC
>.|TRBJ2-3|.|TRBV24-1
CATSDTMRTDTQYF
TGTGCCACCAGTGATACGATGAGGACAGATACGCAGTATTTT
>TRBD1|TRBJ1-3|.|TRBV10-3
CAISPGQGVEKSGNTIYF
TGTGCCATCAGCCCGGGACAGGGGGTCGAGAAGTCTGGAAACACCATATATTTT
>.|TRBJ1-1|.|TRBV2
CASVYDTEAFF
TGTGCCAGCGTTTATGACACTGAAGCTTTCTTT
>.|TRBJ2-3|.|TRBV6-5
CASSSGLLDTQYF
TGTGCCAGCAGTTCCGGTCTCCTAGATACGCAGTATTTT
>.|TRBJ1-1|.|TRBV5-1
CASSTQGYGANTEAFF
TGCGCCAGCAGCACTCAGGGGTACGGGGCGAACACTGAAGCTTTCTTT
>TRBD1|TRBJ1-4|.|TRBV6-5
CASSRTGVPWVGLFF
TGTGCCAGCAGTAGGACAGGGGTCCCGTGGGTTGGGCTGTTTTTT
>.|TRBJ2-7|.|TRBV6-5
CASSYRGGPYEQYF
TGTGCCAGCAGTTATCGCGGGGGCCCCTACGAGCAGTACTTC
>TRBD1|TRBJ2-7|.|TRBV6-5
CASSYQGASSYEQYF
TGTGCCAGCAGTTATCAGGGGGCGAGCTCCTACGAGCAGTACTTC